The rows below give T cell receptor beta chains drawn from one sample of a study of CD8 T cells in Susac syndrome. TCRdb reprocessed the immunoSEQ multiplex PCR reads via MiXCR and lists one record per CDR3 protein. In the table there are 150,000 to 200,000 distinct CDR3 sequences, approximately 95% of which are singletons. Material for sequencing was CD4+ T cells from PBMCs. The receptors derive from a human donor with multiple sclerosis. The CDR3 runs from the conserved cysteine through the conserved F or W. A D gene is named only where the DNA matches it firmly. The size field is filled for only some rows; it gives once, few, many or a size class.

D gene | J gene | CDR3 length | V gene | clone size | CDR3 DNA | CDR3 protein
TRBD1 | TRBJ1-1 | 17 | TRBV4-1 | . | TGCGCCAGCAGCCAAGATCCTCCGGACAGGGGAGGGACTGAAGCTTTCTTT | CASSQDPPDRGGTEAFF
. | TRBJ2-1 | 14 | TRBV27 | . | TGTGCCAGCAGTTTGGCAACTCCTACGGATGAGCAGTTCTTC | CASSLATPTDEQFF
TRBD1 | TRBJ1-2 | 13 | TRBV7-2 | . | TGTGCCAGCAGCTCTTACAGGGGATGGGGCTACACCTTC | CASSSYRGWGYTF
. | TRBJ2-5 | 12 | TRBV5-6 | . | TGTGCCAGCAGCTTGTCGGCGGAGACCCAGTACTTC | CASSLSAETQYF
. | TRBJ2-6 | 10 | TRBV12-3/TRBV12-4 | . | TGTGCCAGCAGCAACAACGTCCTGACTTTC | CASSNNVLTF
. | TRBJ2-7 | 12 | TRBV5-6 | . | TGTGCCAGCAGCTTGGCCCTTCGCGAGCAGTACTTC | CASSLALREQYF
. | TRBJ1-2 | 12 | TRBV3-1 | once | TGTGCCAGCAGCCAAGACTATAATGGCTACACCTTC | CASSQDYNGYTF
TRBD2 | TRBJ2-1 | 17 | TRBV2 | . | TGTGCCAGCAGTCTTACTTCGAGGCTAGCGGAGTACAATGAGCAGTTCTTC | CASSLTSRLAEYNEQFF
. | TRBJ2-3 | 15 | TRBV9 | . | TGTGCCAGCAGCGTAGACCCAGGGGGCACAGATACGCAGTATTTT | CASSVDPGGTDTQYF
. | TRBJ1-2 | 14 | TRBV12-3/TRBV12-4 | . | TGTGCCAGCAGTTTAGCGCCCCAGGGAGCCGGCTACACCTTC | CASSLAPQGAGYTF
. | TRBJ1-1 | 12 | TRBV19 | . | TGTGCCAGTAGTAGCCCCGGGGGCTGGGCTTTCTTT | CASSSPGGWAFF
. | TRBJ2-5 | 14 | TRBV20-1 | . | TGCAGTGCTCGTCCCGGCACAGGCCAAGAGACCCAGTACTTC | CSARPGTGQETQYF
. | TRBJ2-3 | 17 | TRBV28 | . | TGTGCCAGCAGTTTTATTCCAGGTTCAAAGGGCAGGGATACGCAGTATTTT | CASSFIPGSKGRDTQYF
. | TRBJ2-2 | 13 | TRBV3-1 | . | TGTGCCAGCAGACCTTTATACACCGGGGAGCTGTTTTTT | CASRPLYTGELFF
TRBD2 | TRBJ2-1 | 12 | TRBV2 | . | TGTGCCAGCAGCAAGACTAGCGGAGAGCAGTTCTTC | CASSKTSGEQFF
TRBD2 | TRBJ2-7 | 16 | TRBV7-2 | . | TGTGCCAGCAGCTTAGGGCTAGCGGGGGAGAGCTACGAGCAGTACTTC | CASSLGLAGESYEQYF
. | TRBJ2-3 | 13 | TRBV12-3/TRBV12-4 | once | TGTGCCAGCACCGAAAGGTACACAGATACGCAGTATTTT | CASTERYTDTQYF
. | TRBJ2-1 | 16 | TRBV5-6 | . | TGTGCCAGCAGCTTAAAAGACGGTGACTCCTACAATGAGCAGTTCTTC | CASSLKDGDSYNEQFF
. | TRBJ2-3 | 14 | TRBV3-1 | . | TGTGCCAGCAGCCAAAGCGGGCAAACAGATACGCAGTATTTT | CASSQSGQTDTQYF
TRBD2 | TRBJ2-5 | 12 | TRBV20-1 | . | TGCAGTGCCGGGCGGGAGTCGGAGACCCAGTACTTC | CSAGRESETQYF
TRBD2 | TRBJ2-7 | 16 | TRBV20-1 | . | TGCAGTGCGGGAGTAGCGGGAGCGACTCCATCCTACGAGCAGTACTTC | CSAGVAGATPSYEQYF
. | TRBJ1-4 | 15 | TRBV6-6 | . | TGTGCCAGCAGCGATACGGGGAGGGGACGTGAAAAACTGTTTTTT | CASSDTGRGREKLFF
. | TRBJ1-1 | 14 | TRBV7-9 | . | TGTGCCAGCAGCTCAGCGGGACATACCCCTGAAGCTTTCTTT | CASSSAGHTPEAFF
. | TRBJ2-3 | 17 | TRBV2 | . | TGTGCCAGCAGTGGGTTTGGAAGGGCCCTTCCTACAGATACGCAGTATTTT | CASSGFGRALPTDTQYF
. | TRBJ2-1 | 15 | TRBV9 | . | TGTGCCAGCAGCGTACAGCGGTCCTCCTACAATGAGCAGTTCTTC | CASSVQRSSYNEQFF
TRBD2 | TRBJ2-7 | 14 | TRBV3-1 | . | TGTGCCAGCAGGGGCACAGCGGGATCCTACGAGCAGTACTTC | CASRGTAGSYEQYF
TRBD1 | TRBJ2-5 | 17 | TRBV20-1 | . | TGCAGTGCTTATCCCGAAAGACAGGGGGCGGCAAGAGAGACCCAGTACTTC | CSAYPERQGAARETQYF
. | TRBJ1-4 | 14 | TRBV7-9 | . | TGTGCCAGCAGCTTGTTTCAGGCCGGGGAAAAACTGTTTTTT | CASSLFQAGEKLFF
. | TRBJ2-1 | 11 | TRBV24-1 | . | TGTGCCACCGCGGCAGGGAGTGAGCAGTTCTTC | CATAAGSEQFF
. | TRBJ2-1 | 10 | TRBV29-1 | . | TGCAGCGGGAAGTACAATGAGCAGTTCTTC | CSGKYNEQFF
. | TRBJ2-3 | 12 | TRBV5-4 | few | TGTGCCAGCAGCTTGGTGACAGATACGCAGTATTTT | CASSLVTDTQYF
. | TRBJ1-5 | 16 | TRBV6-1 | . | TGTGCCAGCAGTGAATCTGGAGGGTATAGCAATCAGCCCCAGCATTTT | CASSESGGYSNQPQHF
. | TRBJ1-1 | 13 | TRBV4-2 | . | TGTGCCAGCAGCCAAGTGGGAAGGGATGAAGCTTTCTTT | CASSQVGRDEAFF
TRBD2 | TRBJ2-3 | 19 | TRBV18 | . | TGTGCCAGCTCTCCTCGACCTCAATCCACTAGCGGGAGCTCAGATACGCAGTATTTT | CASSPRPQSTSGSSDTQYF
. | TRBJ2-6 | 16 | TRBV6-2/TRBV6-3 | once | TGTGCCAGCAGTTACGGCAGGGTATATGGGGCCAACGTCCTGACTTTC | CASSYGRVYGANVLTF
TRBD2 | TRBJ2-7 | 15 | TRBV7-2 | . | TGTGCCAGCAGCCCGCGGACTAGCGGCGCCTACGAGCAGTACTTC | CASSPRTSGAYEQYF
TRBD2 | TRBJ2-7 | 17 | TRBV4-3 | . | TGCGCCAGCAGCCAAGATCTGACGACTAGCGGACTGTACGAGCAGTACTTC | CASSQDLTTSGLYEQYF